Listed below are T cell receptor beta chains from one sample, sequenced in a study of blood T cell repertoires in COVID-19. Clones were sequenced by immunoSEQ multiplex PCR, and TCRdb holds only the in-frame ones, with some missing. The sample consists of about 320,000 clones, about 88% of them appearing once. The material sequenced was PBMCs or T cells enriched from blood (not recorded which). These receptor sequences come from a man aged 55 to 70 who had recovered from COVID-19. CDR3s include the opening cysteine and the closing phenylalanine or tryptophan. A D gene is named only where the DNA matches it firmly. Clone size appears in some rows only: once, few, many, or a class for an expanded clone.

TRBJ2-1	.	TRBV12-3/TRBV12-4	.	CASSLSSYDEQFF	TGTGCCAGCAGTTTGTCTAGCTACGATGAGCAGTTCTTC
TRBJ2-7	TRBD1	TRBV10-3	.	CAISDRGQGATYEQYF	TGTGCCATCAGTGACCGGGGACAGGGCGCAACCTACGAGCAGTACTTC
TRBJ2-7	TRBD2	TRBV6-6	.	CASSPPKRGLIYEQYF	TGTGCCAGCAGTCCCCCCAAGCGGGGTCTAATTTACGAGCAGTACTTC
TRBJ1-2	TRBD1	TRBV19	.	CASSTTGTGSQGYTF	TGTGCCAGTAGTACAACCGGGACAGGGTCTCAGGGCTACACCTTC
TRBJ1-1	TRBD1	TRBV7-2	once	CASSKTGTGLTAFF	TGTGCCAGCAGCAAGACCGGGACAGGGTTGACTGCTTTCTTT
TRBJ1-2	TRBD1	TRBV4-3	.	CASSQGSGQGNYGYTF	TGCGCCAGCAGCCAAGGGTCGGGACAGGGGAACTATGGCTACACCTTC
TRBJ2-1	TRBD1	TRBV18	.	CASSPDRAYEQFF	TGTGCCAGCTCACCGGACAGGGCATATGAGCAGTTCTTC
TRBJ1-5	.	TRBV7-9	.	CASSLESGHQPQHF	TGTGCCAGCAGCTTAGAGTCAGGGCATCAGCCCCAGCATTTT
TRBJ2-2	TRBD2	TRBV9	.	CASRGLADTGELFF	TGTGCCAGCAGAGGACTAGCGGACACCGGGGAGCTGTTTTTT
TRBJ2-1	TRBD2	TRBV7-6	.	CASSPVGEGYNEQFF	TGTGCCAGCAGCCCCGTCGGGGAGGGTTACAATGAGCAGTTCTTC
TRBJ1-2	.	TRBV4-3	.	CASSSRQIENYGYTF	TGCGCCAGCAGCTCTCGACAGATCGAGAACTATGGCTACACCTTC
TRBJ1-5	.	TRBV27	.	CASSLRGGVQPQHF	TGTGCCAGCAGTTTGAGGGGGGGCGTTCAGCCCCAGCATTTT
TRBJ2-1	.	TRBV2	.	CASSEASYEQFF	TGTGCCAGCAGTGAAGCTAGCTATGAGCAGTTCTTC
TRBJ2-1	TRBD2	TRBV6-1	.	CASSVGLASRLNEQFF	TGTGCCAGCAGTGTGGGACTAGCCTCCAGACTCAATGAGCAGTTCTTC
TRBJ2-2	TRBD1	TRBV24-1	once	CATSDIRGRDTGELFF	TGTGCCACCAGTGACATCAGGGGGCGCGACACCGGGGAGCTGTTTTTT
TRBJ2-3	TRBD2	TRBV19	.	CASSTRPGLSTDTQYF	TGTGCCAGTAGTACGCGGCCGGGACTAAGCACAGATACGCAGTATTTT
TRBJ2-3	TRBD1	TRBV7-8	.	CASSPGQGADTQYF	TGTGCCAGCAGCCCGGGACAGGGAGCCGATACGCAGTATTTT
TRBJ1-3	.	TRBV3-1/TRBV3-2	.	CASSQDAPAQMRLGSGNTIYF	TGTGCCAGCAGCCAAGATGCCCCTGCCCAAATGCGGTTGGGTTCAGGAAACACCATATATTTT
TRBJ1-2	.	TRBV18	few	CASSLESWARNGGYTF	TGTGCCAGCTCACTTGAAAGTTGGGCCCGTAATGGTGGCTACACCTTC
TRBJ2-7	TRBD2	TRBV29-1	.	CSVERGGRQYF	TGCAGCGTTGAACGGGGGGGCCGGCAGTACTTC
TRBJ2-4	.	TRBV7-3	.	CASSLTGGSKNIQYF	TGTGCCAGCAGCTTGACCGGCGGGTCCAAAAACATTCAGTACTTC
TRBJ2-1	TRBD2	TRBV6-6	.	CASSRSGTSGTHFYEQFF	TGTGCCAGCAGTCGCTCCGGGACTAGCGGGACCCATTTCTATGAGCAGTTCTTC
TRBJ1-1	.	TRBV3-1/TRBV3-2	.	CASSPAGTSNTEAFF	TGTGCCAGCAGCCCCGCAGGCACCTCGAACACTGAAGCTTTCTTT
TRBJ2-3	TRBD2	TRBV24-1	.	CATSDSGTSPDTQYF	TGTGCCACCAGTGATTCGGGGACTAGTCCAGATACGCAGTATTTT
TRBJ2-1	TRBD2	TRBV5-1	.	CASSLYSGGTPRGEQFF	TGCGCCAGCAGCCTTTATAGCGGGGGGACCCCACGCGGTGAGCAGTTCTTC
TRBJ1-2	TRBD1	TRBV7-9	.	CASSLESQQGFRNRLGYTF	TGTGCCAGCAGCTTAGAGTCACAACAGGGGTTTCGAAATAGGTTGGGCTACACCTTC
TRBJ2-7	TRBD2	TRBV5-1	.	CASSLQSGASYEQYF	TGCGCCAGCAGCTTACAAAGCGGGGCTTCCTACGAGCAGTACTTC
TRBJ2-1	.	TRBV15	.	CATSRGDSGAASGRKSYNEQFF	TGTGCCACCAGCAGAGGGGATTCGGGGGCGGCTAGCGGAAGGAAGTCCTACAATGAGCAGTTCTTC
TRBJ2-7	.	TRBV27	.	CASRATVLNEQYF	TGTGCCAGCAGGGCTACAGTGCTGAACGAGCAGTACTTC
TRBJ2-1	TRBD2	TRBV19	.	CASSWASGSSYNEQFF	TGTGCCAGTAGTTGGGCTAGCGGGAGCTCCTACAATGAGCAGTTCTTC
TRBJ2-2	.	TRBV27	.	CASSPRGQSTGELFF	TGTGCCAGCAGTCCGCGGGGACAGAGCACCGGGGAGCTGTTTTTT
TRBJ1-1	.	TRBV6-5	.	CASSRGMDTEAFF	TGTGCCAGCAGTAGGGGCATGGACACTGAAGCTTTCTTT
TRBJ2-1	TRBD2	TRBV18	.	CASSASGGAINEQFF	TGTGCCAGCTCGGCTAGCGGGGGGGCGATCAATGAGCAGTTCTTC
TRBJ1-1	TRBD1	TRBV5-1	.	CASSPQTGTALLNTEAFF	TGCGCCAGCAGCCCTCAGACCGGGACAGCTCTCTTGAACACTGAAGCTTTCTTT
TRBJ2-1	TRBD2	TRBV5-1	.	CASSLALSSGRYNEQFF	TGCGCCAGCAGCTTGGCCCTCTCTAGCGGACGGTACAATGAGCAGTTCTTC
TRBJ2-7	TRBD2	TRBV5-1	.	CASSLIAGGGEQYF	TGCGCCAGCAGCTTGATAGCGGGAGGTGGAGAGCAGTACTTC
TRBJ2-2	TRBD2	TRBV7-8	.	CASSLALAGGSRRIGTGELFF	TGTGCCAGCAGCTTAGCCTTAGCGGGGGGGAGTCGGAGGATAGGTACCGGGGAGCTGTTTTTT
TRBJ1-2	.	TRBV28	.	CASRGTLTYGYTF	TGTGCCAGCAGAGGGACTCTTACTTATGGCTACACCTTC
TRBJ2-7	.	TRBV3-1/TRBV3-2	.	CASSQEVILGNEQYF	TGTGCCAGCAGCCAAGAAGTAATTTTGGGCAACGAGCAGTACTTC
TRBJ2-2	.	TRBV6-6	.	CASSYTPGFGELFF	TGTGCCAGCAGTTACACGCCAGGGTTCGGGGAGCTGTTTTTT
TRBJ1-2	TRBD1	TRBV6-1	once	CASSEAPRGLNGYTF	TGTGCCAGCAGTGAAGCTCCCAGGGGGCTTAATGGCTACACCTTC
TRBJ2-5	TRBD1	TRBV7-9	.	CASTPGTGGAETQYF	TGTGCCAGCACCCCCGGGACAGGGGGCGCGGAGACCCAGTACTTC
TRBJ1-2	.	TRBV4-2	once	CASSQQGPTYGYTF	TGTGCCAGCAGCCAACAGGGGCCGACATATGGCTACACCTTC
TRBJ2-2	TRBD1	TRBV6-2/TRBV6-3	.	CASSYNDRGRPGELFF	TGTGCCAGCAGTTACAACGACAGGGGGCGGCCCGGGGAGCTGTTTTTT
TRBJ1-5	.	TRBV5-6	.	CASGTWGGNQPQHF	TGTGCCAGCGGGACTTGGGGGGGCAATCAGCCCCAGCATTTT